This note documents a single T cell receptor beta chain sequence. A few counts support this clone. Its antigen remains unidentified. The input lacks base qualities; no much larger clone sits a single base away. Reading from cysteine to phenylalanine, the CDR3 counts 17 amino acids. The sequence is cut down to CDR3 DNA, 51 bases in frame from base 1. CDR1 and CDR2 were assigned from the germline V gene (reference sequence) as MNHEY and SMNVEV. V lost 4 bases and J lost 3 bases, and the count of bases not matched to a germline gene is 10. The cohort comprised 670 or so healthy bone marrow donors. At the time of sampling, every cohort member was nominally healthy, though immune exposures that went unrecorded were likely present. The donor was CMV seropositive and was included in the group of some 290 seropositive cohort members. A peripheral blood sample was collected from each donor, and TCR beta sequencing was performed on peripheral blood mononuclear cells. The Qiagen DNeasy Blood Extraction Kit was used to extract genomic DNA from the blood cell samples.

Libraries were prepared through the immunoSEQ multiplex PCR assay. For the multiplex PCR, a mixture combining 60 forward primers for TCR Vbeta segments and 13 reverse primers for TCR Jbeta segments was used. A multiplex PCR assay on genomic DNA amplified the CDR3 region of rearranged TCR beta genes. The Illumina HiSeq System was used to sequence the amplified TCR beta libraries as 87-base-pair reads. The paper's data handling went like this. A later analysis counted some 80 million unique TCR beta chains across the 650 to 700 repertoires, and roughly 10 million of these chains were shared by at least two donors. A nearest-neighbor algorithm error-corrected the raw reads and collapsed the reads into unique sequences, merging closely related sequences to remove PCR and sequencing errors. Alignment of CDR3 sequences to IMGT reference sequences was used to assign V, D and J gene segments. For a sequence to be retained, at least a six-nucleotide match to both a V gene segment and a J gene segment was required. A rearrangement was called productive if the CDR3 had no stop codons and remained in frame with V and J, and every other rearrangement was called non-productive. Following IMGT convention, CDR3 was defined as the stretch from the second conserved V-encoded cysteine to the conserved J-encoded phenylalanine. Sequences without an unambiguous match to a single V gene segment were excluded from the earlier analysis of about 600 of the donors. An earlier analysis of some 610 of the donors called V segments functional above 56.7% productive rearrangements and segregating when the between-donor standard deviation exceeded 5%. To diagnose cytomegalovirus status from the catalog of TCR beta chain sequences, a statistical classification framework was built. In a later analysis, TCR nucleotide sequences were compared against IMGT/GENE-DB human TR gene sequences so that V and J genes could be assigned. A later analysis assigned CDR3 sequences and most-parsimonious VDJ recombination scenarios with the TCRdist pipeline. A later analysis defined each TCR beta chain by its CDR3 amino acid sequence plus V-gene family, and excluded reads lacking a unique V-gene family. In a later analysis, fewer than 650 highly shared, low-generation-probability nucleotide sequences were removed to address suspected cross-contamination and a sequencing artifact. For each public chain, a later analysis derived a clonal expansion index from normalized ranks of inferred template counts within each repertoire. In a later analysis, generation probabilities were computed with a VDJ recombination model fitted to out-of-frame rearrangements, and the resulting probabilities were checked against IGoR. In a later analysis, TCR-TCR, TCR-HLA and TCR-CMV co-occurrence was scored with hypergeometric tests, and a repertoire-size bias correction was applied to TCR pairs. False discovery rates were estimated in a later analysis by permuting HLA or CMV assignments 20 times. In a later analysis, co-occurring TCRs were grouped using DBSCAN, and TCRdist sequence similarity was added for clustering within HLA-allele-positive subsets. Repertoires with fewer than 30,000 or more than 120,000 public chains were left out of co-occurrence clustering, as were a few repertoires with anomalous nucleotide sharing. TCRdb provides this immuneACCESS table in a form limited to in-frame rearrangements. Some clones are lacking; in checked studies, under half of them reflect an unresolved V gene, and why the rest are absent is not known. V, J and clone size are those of that table, while D and trimming were read from the DNA. Counted in this sample were tens of thousands of clones; 10% of them appeared once. Of the sample, more than 20% falls within the top ten clones.

The data were taken from a study of cytomegalovirus exposure and HLA in healthy donors (dated by TCRdb to 2017 to 2019). As for the study more broadly: An earlier analysis of approximately 590 of the donors reported about 290 Gb of sequence data and around 120 million unique TCR beta sequences from 150 million to 200 million T cells. The number of typed donors differed by locus: roughly 629-630 for A, B, C, DRB1 and DQB1; some 500 for DQA1; 606 for DPA1; and about 450 for DPB1. Along with the roughly 700-subject first cohort, a separate validation cohort of 120 different subjects was used. A later analysis re-analyzed previously published TCR beta repertoires from roughly 600 donors and added high-resolution HLA genotyping to study TCR occurrence patterns. The later analysis used no new phenotypic data to find candidate immune exposures, relying instead on TCR beta sequences and their occurrence across donors. Genome-wide SNP genotypes for about 55% of the roughly 670 donors were used in a later genetic analysis, which treated that subset as a discovery cohort. An earlier analysis of some 600 of the donors applied high-throughput TCR beta sequencing to assess whether each TCR beta V gene segment acted as functional or pseudogenic. Four to six DR-DQ haplotypes were handled as single units for association and clustering, since linkage in the cohort was strong. All discovery cohort repertoires had been generated on a single sequencing platform. Alongside the repertoire data, information on donor age, sex, ethnicity and CMV serostatus was compiled. The study aimed to test whether signatures of past pathogen exposure could be identified by cataloging public T cell receptors. On average, roughly 200,000 unique TCR beta nucleotide sequences were sequenced per donor among several hundred genotyped donors of the cohort, with around 19% of those sequences being non-productive. The T cell repertoires of under 700 subjects were profiled by immunosequencing and related to cytomegalovirus serostatus. To predict cytomegalovirus infection status, the study combined high-throughput TCR immunosequencing, statistical association of individual TCRs with disease status, and machine learning. Among the roughly 410 genotyped donors, around 81% belonged to the genetic ancestry cluster associated with self-reported Caucasian donors. Both class I and class II loci were covered by HLA typing, at four-digit resolution. About 300 gigabases of sequencing data and 91 million or so unique TCR sequences made up an early release that covered several hundred HLA-typed donors. General study outcomes and caveats: In an earlier analysis of fewer than 700 of the donors, most TCR beta V segments appeared in productive rearrangements about 87% or about 30% of the time, broadly matching IMGT annotations. The study gave a list of more than 150 TCR beta chains associated with cytomegalovirus. Immune exposure information for the cohort was limited to CMV serostatus. Across donors, most TCR sequences were observed very rarely, whereas some public TCRs were present in many individuals. Because the 87-base-pair reads could not distinguish some IMGT-functional V segments, including TRBV6-2 and TRBV6-3, those segments were excluded. Several of the top co-occurrence clusters appeared to be linked to parvovirus B19, influenza, CMV and Epstein-Barr virus, according to a later analysis. According to a later genetic analysis, donors in an Asian-associated ancestry cluster had fewer N-insertions in productive TCRs than the approximately 650-donor mean. Sequencing depth was assumed to be roughly uniform across donors in the presence/absence analyses, though that assumption may not hold. In a later analysis, HLA-associated TCR beta chains were found to be more clonally expanded and to have lower generation probabilities than equally common non-associated chains. In a later analysis, TCR association rates were found to vary across HLA loci, with the most associated TCRs seen for DRB1 alleles and the fewest for HLA-C alleles. Correlated functional status among segregating V segments might reflect linkage disequilibrium, but an unknown experimental factor could not be ruled out. In vitro tests confirmed that a few of the cytomegalovirus-associated TCR beta chains recognize cytomegalovirus antigens. A further reported finding was that TCR beta sequences accurately predicted the HLA-A and HLA-B alleles for most subjects in the first cohort. According to the authors, the approach could potentially be generalized to other disease states and immunological phenotypes. Because some donors lacked HLA typing at each locus, the association tests relied only on the typed subset. Because counts were too low, fewer than 20 rarely observed V segments, including chromosome 9 orphons, were excluded from the earlier analysis of about 500 of the donors. Most CMV-associated TCR beta chains appeared to be HLA-restricted in a later analysis, and the HLA associations seemed to be driven largely by CMV exposure. The cohort was sequenced for TCR beta chains only, and without alpha or paired-chain data the features that could be detected were limited. An association between a missense DCLRE1C variant and V-gene and J-gene trimming of TCR beta chains was found in a later genetic analysis and replicated in an independent cohort. In both the original and validation cohorts, the classifier was reported to diagnose cytomegalovirus status with high specificity and sensitivity. A later analysis associated 16,951 TCR beta sequences with specific HLA alleles at a false discovery rate of 0.05. A group of highly shared sequence variants was considered likely to be a technical artifact of the sequencing pipeline. When HLA alleles, especially DR and DQ, strongly co-occurred, TCR associations were difficult to assign to individual alleles.

Sequencing was carried out using PBMCs. The clonotype comes from a man aged 55 to 69 in good health and CMV-seropositive. This chain is built from TRBV27 and TRBJ2-1; TRBD1 aligns with 9 central bases. The base sequence is TGTGCCAGCAGTTCTGACAGGGGGGAAGTGGACTACAATGAGCAGTTCTTC. Protein translation: CASSSDRGEVDYNEQFF.